This TCR beta chain was obtained from a study of blood T cells in healthy people across ages. Study results and caveats: The lack of PBMC sorting stopped any conclusive naive versus antigen-experienced comparison.

There are a few counts of this clonotype. Its antigen is as yet unknown. The length of the CDR3 is 13 residues. The ends were cut back, 6 bases at V and 10 bases at J, with 13 bases in the middle. The authors ran a second PCR of roughly 6 to 12 cycles using a sample-barcoded 5' primer and a J-beta primer mix. TCRdb independently ran MiXCR on the 5' RACE reads; one entry per CDR3 protein. There are hundreds of thousands of distinct CDR3 sequences in the sample; 44% occur only once, and nearly 20% lies in the top ten. This clonotype was sampled from a man in his fifties or sixties in good health. Material: blood. J is TRBJ1-6 and V is TRBV12-3 or TRBV12-4; no reliable D call. The CDR3 region has the DNA TGTGCCAGCAGCCAAGGAGGGCAGTCACCCCTCCACTTT. Protein sequence: CASSQGGQSPLHF.